This TCR beta chain was sequenced during a study of blood T cells in healthy people across ages. The use of a sample-barcoded 5' primer and a J-beta primer mix characterized a second PCR of about 7 to 12 cycles. One entry per CDR3 protein, called by TCRdb with MiXCR from the 5' RACE reads. The sample contains around 1,100,000 distinct CDR3 sequences, under 40% of which appear only once. The V end was cut by 1 base, the J end by 4 bases, with 13 bases between. The CDR3 runs 15 residues. Germline lookup yields CDR1 MRHNA and CDR2 SNTAGT. Sequencing was carried out using blood. This chain uses TRBV6-4 with TRBJ1-1; no definite D call. The origin of this receptor is a man younger than 30 in good health. The CDR3, as DNA: TGTGCCAGCAGTGACTTGCCAGGAGGAAGCACTGAAGCTTTCTTT. Residues: CASSDLPGGSTEAFF.